This entry lists 11 T cell receptor beta chains sequenced from one sample in a study of cytomegalovirus exposure and HLA in healthy donors. The PCR used 60 Vbeta and 13 Jbeta primers. Profiling relied on immunoSEQ multiplex PCR, and the TCRdb table lists in-frame clones only, not all of them. In the table there are over 150,000 clones, 70% to 85% of which are singletons. Sequencing was carried out using PBMCs. The receptors were sampled from a man aged 40-49 years in good health and CMV-seronegative.

This clone is a singleton in its sample. V usage is TRBV5-1 and J usage is TRBJ2-1; a possible D gene is TRBD2 (7 bases). Trimming removed 5 bases at V and 8 bases at J, with 11 bases between. CDR3 length: 12 residues. Germline V gives CDR1 SGHRS, CDR2 YFSETQ. CDR3 in DNA: TGCGCCAGCAGGGGGGCGGGAGATGAGCAGTTCTTC. Translating gives CASRGAGDEQFF. Using reference TRBV5-1 and TRBJ2-1 for the parts outside the CDR3, the full variable domain is KAGVTQTPRYLIKTRGQQVTLSCSPISGHRSVSWYQQTPGQGLQFLFEYFSETQRNKGNFPGRFSGRQFSNSRSEMNVSTLELGDSALYLCASRGAGDEQFFGPGTRLTVL.

This clone was picked up a small number of times. The chain is built from TRBV11-2 and TRBJ2-4; D unresolved. This CDR3 is built from 15 residues. The germline V and J ends were trimmed by 5 bases and 7 bases, with 18 bases remaining between them. Germline CDR1 is SGHAT and CDR2 is FQNNGV. The CDR3 DNA reads TGTGCCAGCAGCCCCGAACTTGGTGTTTGGAACATTCAGTACTTC. This sequence encodes CASSPELGVWNIQYF.

This clone appeared a single time. The rearrangement uses TRBV6-1 and TRBJ1-2, with 7 bases lining up with TRBD1. CDR1 is MNHNS, CDR2 SASEGT, per germline. After removal of 4 bases from V and 6 bases from J, the junction contained 11 bases not matched to a gene. There are 15 residues in the CDR3. CDR3 loop: CASSGQNDRVDGYTF. CDR3 sequence (DNA): TGTGCCAGCAGTGGCCAAAATGACAGGGTCGATGGCTACACCTTC.

This clone was seen a single time. The chain carries TRBV5-1 and TRBJ2-4; the D gene is possibly TRBD2 (6 bases). Germline CDR1 is SGHRS and CDR2 is YFSETQ. The CDR3 length is 16 residues. V lost 6 bases to trimming and J lost 8 bases, with 24 bases between them. Written as DNA, the CDR3 is TGCGCCAGCACCATGGAGGGACTTCCCGGGGTGGACATTCAGTACTTC. It codes for CASTMEGLPGVDIQYF.

The genes are TRBV13 and TRBJ2-1; D might be TRBD2 (6 bases). The germline gives CDR1 PRHDT, CDR2 FYEKMQ (reference sequence). The V end lost 1 base, the J end lost 6 bases, and 10 bases lay between the germline ends. CDR3 length: 14 residues. CDR3 sequence (DNA): TGTGCCAGCAGCTTAGAGTCCGGGAGCAATGAGCAGTTCTTC. Protein: CASSLESGSNEQFF.

The V call is TRBV9, the J call TRBJ1-2; D remains ambiguous. The V end lost 0 bases, the J end lost 6 bases, and 12 bases lay between the germline ends. The length of the CDR3 is 14 residues. Germline V CDR1 and CDR2: SGDLS, YYNGEE. CDR3 in DNA: TGTGCCAGCAGCGTAGGGCCAGACGGGGATGGCTACACCTTC. The encoded protein is CASSVGPDGDGYTF.

This clone has a handful of counts. This chain uses TRBV5-1 with TRBJ2-7; 12 bases are shared with TRBD2. The ends lost 4 bases at V and 3 bases at J; junction bases unmatched: 2. Per the germline V gene, CDR1 is SGHRS and CDR2 is YFSETQ. This CDR3 is 14 amino acids long. The CDR3 DNA reads TGCGCCAGCAGCCCGGGACTAGCGGGCTACGAGCAGTACTTC. The encoded protein is CASSPGLAGYEQYF.

The genes are TRBV4-3 and TRBJ2-2, with 11 bases matching TRBD2. In germline, CDR1 is LGHNA, CDR2 YSLEER. V lost 5 bases to trimming and J lost 6 bases; unmatched junction nucleotides: 14. The CDR3 spans 18 residues. The CDR3 region is CASSRALGVAGGSGELFF. DNA of the CDR3: TGCGCCAGCAGCAGGGCCCTCGGAGTAGCGGGAGGGTCCGGGGAGCTGTTTTTT.

V usage is TRBV18 and J usage is TRBJ2-2; TRBD1 matches 8 bases. The CDR3 spans 15 residues. Germline V gene sequence: CDR1 KGHSH, CDR2 LQKENI. J gave up 1 base and V 7 bases, and 5 bases lay outside the gene matches. CDR3 DNA sequence: TGTGCCAGCTTCTCCGGGACAGGGAACACCGGGGAGCTGTTTTTT. Translating it yields CASFSGTGNTGELFF.

V usage is TRBV28 and J usage is TRBJ1-4; TRBD1 might be the D (5 bases). The CDR3 contains 15 residues. Trimming pared 7 bases from V and 5 bases from J, leaving 17 bases between. The germline CDR1 and CDR2 sequences are MDHEN and SYDVKM. The CDR3 sequence: CASTLGADGNEKLFF. CDR3 nucleotide sequence: TGTGCCAGCACCCTAGGGGCGGATGGGAATGAAAAACTGTTTTTT.

Only one count was recorded for this clone. V gene TRBV2 combines with J gene TRBJ2-1; 14 nucleotides line up with TRBD2. J was trimmed by 10 bases and V by 6 bases; bases with no gene match: 8. This CDR3 comprises 15 residues. Germline CDR1 is SNHLY and CDR2 is FYNNEI. The CDR3 coding sequence is TGTGCCAGCAGGGAGACTAGCGGGAGGGGTCAGGAGCAGTTCTTC. This codes for CASRETSGRGQEQFF.